Listed here are 24 T cell receptor beta chains from one sample, sequenced in a study of blood T cell repertoires in COVID-19. TCRdb's copy holds only in-frame clones and misses some; the assay was immunoSEQ multiplex PCR. This sample carries 150,000 to 200,000 clones, around 88% of them seen once, and the ten largest clones take around 8.6%. The sample taken for sequencing was PBMCs or T cells enriched from blood (not recorded which). These receptors were obtained from a woman in her thirties who had recovered from COVID-19.

The V and J genes are TRBV4-1 and TRBJ2-5; tentative D call: TRBD2 (5 bases). CDR1 MGHRA and CDR2 YSYEKL come from the germline V gene. CDR3 length: 14 amino acids. With 1 base removed from V and 5 bases from J, the gap between germline ends came to 11 bases. The DNA of the CDR3 is TGCGCCAGCAGCCAAGTCAATAGAGGGGAGACCCAGTACTTC. This translates into CASSQVNRGETQYF.

The gene calls are TRBV12-3 or TRBV12-4 and TRBJ1-1; 7 nucleotides align to TRBD1. The CDR3 is made up of 13 amino acids. V trimming: 6 bases; J trimming: 10 bases; junction bases outside the gene matches: 11. The CDR3 region has the DNA TGTGCCAGCAGCCAAATGAGACAGGGTATAGCTTTCTTT. Its translation is CASSQMRQGIAFF.

V gene TRBV28 combines with J gene TRBJ1-2, with 7 positions matching TRBD1. The CDR3 has 15 amino acids. Germline V CDR1 and CDR2: MDHEN, SYDVKM. Trimming removed 6 bases from V and 3 bases from J; junction bases left unmatched: 10. The CDR3 DNA reads TGTGCCAGCAGGCCGACAGGGTCCCACGACTATGGCTACACCTTC. As protein: CASRPTGSHDYGYTF.

This clone appeared once. This chain uses TRBV28 with TRBJ1-1; D uncertain. The germline V and J ends were trimmed by 6 bases and 1 base, with 21 bases remaining between them. Germline assignment: CDR1 MDHEN and CDR2 SYDVKM. The CDR3 runs 17 residues. CDR3: CASSDPGGTGTNTEAFF. The CDR3 DNA is TGTGCCAGCAGCGATCCCGGCGGTACGGGAACGAACACTGAAGCTTTCTTT.

The V and J genes are TRBV7-8 and TRBJ2-3, with 10 bases aligning to TRBD1. V gave up 0 bases and J gave up 2 bases; unmatched junction bases: 17. The CDR3 has 21 residues. Germline assignment: CDR1 SGHVS and CDR2 FQNEAQ. The CDR3 bases are TGTGCCAGCAGCTTAGCGTACCTTGGACAGGGGGGCTCCCCGGACACAGATACGCAGTATTTT. Its protein is CASSLAYLGQGGSPDTDTQYF.

This clone was recorded only once. This sequence joins TRBV18 and TRBJ2-7, with 10 bases matching TRBD2. Trimming cost V 3 bases and J 5 bases; bases outside gene matches: 13. The length of the CDR3 is 17 residues. Germline lookup yields CDR1 KGHSH and CDR2 LQKENI. The CDR3 DNA reads TGTGCCAGCTCACCTAAGGGACTAGCGCTGGGAGGCCACGAGCAGTACTTC. Amino acid sequence: CASSPKGLALGGHEQYF.

The genes are TRBV7-3 and TRBJ2-7, with 7 nucleotides matching TRBD2. The CDR3 runs 15 residues. CDR1 SGHTA and CDR2 FQGTGA come from the germline V gene. The V segment lost 3 bases and the J segment 1 base; nucleotides outside the gene matches: 6. The DNA for the CDR3 is TGTGCCAGCAGCTTTGACGGGGGGAAATCCTACGAGCAGTACTTC. This translates into CASSFDGGKSYEQYF.

The V and J genes are TRBV18 and TRBJ2-6; 10 bases match TRBD1. The J segment lost 2 bases and the V segment lost 3 bases, leaving 1 base of the junction unmatched. CDR3 length: 16 amino acids. CDR1 and CDR2 (germline): KGHSH, LQKENI. CDR3 sequence reads: CASSPGQGAGANVLTF. In nucleotides, the CDR3 is TGTGCCAGCTCACCCGGACAGGGGGCTGGGGCCAACGTCCTGACTTTC.

The V and J genes are TRBV28 and TRBJ1-1; 7 positions match TRBD1. The CDR3 runs 16 residues. Germline lookup yields CDR1 MDHEN and CDR2 SYDVKM. The V gene end was trimmed by 8 bases and the J gene end by 1 base; junction bases not matched to a gene: 13. CDR3 coding DNA: TGTGCCAGCGGAGAAAATCAAGGGGGCGAGAACACTGAAGCTTTCTTT. Its translation is CASGENQGGENTEAFF.

The chain carries TRBV11-3 and TRBJ2-1; TRBD1 matches 9 bases. Per germline, CDR1 SGHNT and CDR2 YENEEA. This CDR3 region has 18 residues. The trim removed 1 base at V and 4 bases at J, leaving 11 bases unmatched. In nucleotides, the CDR3 is TGTGCCAGCAGCTTAGGCGGGTGGGGGACAGGGCAATACAATGAGCAGTTCTTC. This gives the protein CASSLGGWGTGQYNEQFF. The variable domain in full, completed from reference TRBV11-3 and TRBJ2-1, reads EAGVVQSPRYKIIEKKQPVAFWCNPISGHNTLYWYLQNLGQGPELLIRYENEEAVDDSQLPKDRFSAERLKGVDSTLKIQPAELGDSAVYLCASSLGGWGTGQYNEQFFGPGTRLTVL.

The rearrangement joins TRBV25-1 to TRBJ2-7; the match to TRBD1 covers 9 bases. Germline loops: CDR1 MGHDK, CDR2 SYGVNS. CDR3 length: 12 amino acids. Trimming cost V 7 bases and J 5 bases; bases outside gene matches: 3. The CDR3, as DNA: TGTGCCAGCACCAGGACAGGGGACGAGCAGTACTTC. The encoded protein is CASTRTGDEQYF.

This sequence joins TRBV30 and TRBJ2-7; maybe TRBD1 (6 bases). Trimming took 4 bases from V and 3 from J, leaving 10 bases between them. In germline, CDR1 is GTSNPN, CDR2 SVGIG (reference sequence). There are 12 residues in the CDR3. CDR3 bases: TGTGCCTGGACCAGGGGAAGCTACGAGCAGTACTTC. Protein: CAWTRGSYEQYF.

The chain joins TRBV19 to TRBJ1-1; tentatively, D is TRBD1 (5 bases). Deletions cut 3 bases from V and 5 bases from J, with 7 bases between. This CDR3 contains 12 residues. Germline assignment: CDR1 LNHDA and CDR2 SQIVND (reference sequence). The CDR3: CASSIKGTEAFF. The CDR3 bases are TGTGCCAGTAGTATTAAGGGGACTGAAGCTTTCTTT.

The rearrangement links TRBV19 to TRBJ2-5; possible D gene TRBD1, 6 bases. Per the germline V gene, CDR1 is LNHDA and CDR2 is SQIVND (reference sequence). The CDR3 is 15 amino acids. Deletions cut 1 base from V and 5 bases from J, with 14 bases between. The CDR3 spells CASSIGQGILETQYF. In DNA form, the CDR3 reads TGTGCCAGTAGTATAGGGCAGGGGATTTTGGAGACCCAGTACTTC. The full variable domain, in which reference TRBV19 and TRBJ2-5 provide the parts outside the CDR3, is DGGITQSPKYLFRKEGQNVTLSCEQNLNHDAMYWYRQDPGQGLRLIYYSQIVNDFQKGDIAEGYSVSREKKESFPLTVTSAQKNPTAFYLCASSIGQGILETQYFGPGTRLLVL.

The chain has TRBV18 and TRBJ2-7; D may be TRBD2 (5 bases). The CDR3 consists of 16 residues. The V end lost 3 bases, the J end lost 3 bases, and 18 bases lay between the germline ends. CDR1 is KGHSH and CDR2 is LQKENI in the germline V gene. As DNA, the CDR3 is TGTGCCAGCTCACCCGCCTTCTCCGGGAACAACTACGAGCAGTACTTC. This sequence encodes CASSPAFSGNNYEQYF.

This clone was detected only a few times. The chain joins TRBV5-1 to TRBJ1-1; 9 nucleotides agree with TRBD1. This CDR3 spans 18 amino acids. V shed 5 bases and J 1 base; nucleotides not matched to a gene: 15. The germline V gene encodes CDR1 SGHRS and CDR2 YFSETQ. The CDR3 is CASRQSYRGRVENTEAFF. CDR3 nucleotides: TGCGCCAGCAGGCAAAGTTACAGGGGGCGTGTGGAGAACACTGAAGCTTTCTTT.

This chain's CDR3 is CASSLGRFQETQYF. As DNA, the CDR3 is TGCGCCAGCAGCTTGGGCAGGTTCCAAGAGACCCAGTACTTC. The chain uses TRBV5-1 and TRBJ2-5, with no clear D. Looked up from germline, CDR1 is SGHRS and CDR2 is YFSETQ. The CDR3 extends over 14 amino acids. Trimming removed 0 bases at V and 1 base at J, with 7 bases between.

The chain links TRBV2 to TRBJ1-2, with 9 bases aligning to TRBD1. V was clipped by 6 bases and J by 5 bases; unmatched bases: 7. The CDR3 loop spans 14 amino acids. The germline V gene has CDR1 SNHLY and CDR2 FYNNEI. CDR3 sequence reads: CASSTGTGSYGYTF. CDR3 DNA sequence: TGTGCCAGCAGCACCGGGACAGGGAGTTATGGCTACACCTTC. The full variable domain, with the rest looked up from reference TRBV2 and TRBJ1-2, is EPEVTQTPSHQVTQMGQEVILRCVPISNHLYFYWYRQILGQKVEFLVSFYNNEISEKSEIFDDQFSVERPDGSNFTLKIRSTKLEDSAMYFCASSTGTGSYGYTFGSGTRLTVV.

This clone appeared a single time. The CDR3 sequence: CASSFGGGGNEQFF. The CDR3 DNA reads TGTGCCAGCAGTTTTGGGGGAGGAGGCAATGAGCAGTTCTTC. The chain has TRBV27 and TRBJ2-1; perhaps TRBD2 as D (6 bases). V shed 3 bases and J shed 6 bases, with 12 bases lying between them. The CDR3 loop spans 14 amino acids. From germline, CDR1 is MNHEY and CDR2 SMNVEV (reference sequence).

The rearrangement uses TRBV11-2 and TRBJ2-7, with 12 bases matching TRBD1. Trimming at V came to 3 bases and at J to 7 bases, leaving 13 bases not matched to a gene. CDR1 SGHAT and CDR2 FQNNGV come from the germline V gene. The length of the CDR3 is 17 residues. Here the CDR3 reads CASSFFPPGQGAREQYF. CDR3 DNA sequence: TGTGCCAGCAGCTTTTTCCCGCCGGGACAGGGGGCTCGGGAGCAGTACTTC. The full variable domain, in which reference TRBV11-2 and TRBJ2-7 provide the parts outside the CDR3, is EAGVAQSPRYKIIEKRQSVAFWCNPISGHATLYWYQQILGQGPKLLIQFQNNGVVDDSQLPKDRFSAERLKGVDSTLKIQPAKLEDSAVYLCASSFFPPGQGAREQYFGPGTRLTVT.

The rearrangement links TRBV27 to TRBJ1-6, with D perhaps matching TRBD1 (5 bases). Germline assignment: CDR1 MNHEY and CDR2 SMNVEV (reference sequence). The V gene lost 4 bases and the J gene lost 8 bases, with 15 bases spanning the gap. The CDR3 length is 15 residues. The CDR3 sequence is CASSSDIRGYSPLHF. In DNA, the CDR3 is TGTGCCAGCAGTTCGGACATTAGAGGATATTCACCCCTCCACTTT.

The chain is built from TRBV28 and TRBJ1-5; TRBD1 is a possible D gene (6 bases). Germline V lookup: CDR1 MDHEN, CDR2 SYDVKM. The CDR3 contains 15 residues. The ends were cut back, 5 bases at V and 6 bases at J, with 17 bases in the middle. CDR3 loop: CASSTGTSESQPQHF. Written as DNA, the CDR3 is TGTGCCAGCAGTACCGGGACATCGGAAAGTCAGCCCCAGCATTTT.

The rearrangement uses TRBV6-6 and TRBJ2-2, with TRBD2 matching over 12 bases. The CDR3 sequence is 15 residues long. Per germline, CDR1 MNHNY and CDR2 SVGAGI (reference sequence). With 6 bases clipped from V and 3 bases from J, the junction kept 2 bases outside the gene matches. The chain's CDR3 is CASSRLAGDTGELFF. The CDR3 DNA reads TGTGCCAGCAGCAGACTAGCGGGAGACACCGGGGAGCTGTTTTTT.

V is TRBV12-3 or TRBV12-4 and J is TRBJ1-1; a weak D match, TRBD1 (5 bases). V was pared by 7 bases and J by 1 base, with 10 bases between. The CDR3 loop spans 13 amino acids. The CDR3 coding sequence is TGTGCCAGCACTCGCGGGGGGAACACTGAAGCTTTCTTT. Protein product: CASTRGGNTEAFF.